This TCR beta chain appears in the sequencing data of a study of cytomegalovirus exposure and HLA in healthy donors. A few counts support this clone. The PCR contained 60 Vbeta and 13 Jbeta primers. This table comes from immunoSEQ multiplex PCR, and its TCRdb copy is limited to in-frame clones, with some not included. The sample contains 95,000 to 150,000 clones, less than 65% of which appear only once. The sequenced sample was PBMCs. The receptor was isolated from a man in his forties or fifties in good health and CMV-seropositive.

The CDR3 nucleotides read TGTGCCAGCAGAGAACCGCGGGAGTATGGGGAGACCCAGTACTTC. Encoded protein: CASREPREYGETQYF. The J gene is TRBJ2-5, the V gene TRBV11-2; TRBD2 matches 7 bases. The CDR3 sequence is 15 residues long. Trimming took 6 bases from V and 5 from J; bases not matched to a gene: 12. From germline, CDR1 is SGHAT and CDR2 FQNNGV.